This T cell receptor (beta chain) is drawn from a study of CD8+ T cells in alopecia areata. Treatment described: oral pan-JAK inhibitor, 5-10 mg twice daily. In alopecia areata patients, both lesional scalp punch biopsies and peripheral blood were collected. On this clone itself: Its specificity is unknown.

The CDR3 extends over 15 amino acids. V shed 7 bases and J 1 base; nucleotides not matched to a gene: 9. Germline CDR1 MNHNS, CDR2 SASEGT. Study-level findings and limits: Shared TCR sequences were less clear between patients than in mice, possibly partly from HLA diversity.

Following extraction, RNA underwent reverse transcription to cDNA, which served as the sequencing template. Repertoires were generated with immunoSEQ multiplex PCR, while TCRdb's copy carries only in-frame clones and drops some. The repertoire holds 200,000 to 250,000 clones, with about three fifths as singletons. The sequence was obtained from a human donor with alopecia areata. The chain uses TRBV6-1 and TRBJ1-1; 7 bases line up with TRBD1. Specimen: CD4+ T cells sorted from blood, collected at week 4, from a patient treated with tofacitinib. Written as DNA, the CDR3 is TGTGCCAGCAAGACACAGGGGTGGGCGAACACTGAAGCTTTCTTT. It translates to CASKTQGWANTEAFF.